The 10 T cell receptor beta chains below all came from one sample that was sequenced in a study of control samples from healthy donors and cancer patients. Assay used: immunoSEQ multiplex PCR; TCRdb lists only in-frame clones, some missing. The table records about 410,000 clones, around 90% of them present only once. Sequencing input: PBMCs. Receptors originate from a man in his forties with head and neck cancer.

The chain couples TRBV5-6 to TRBJ1-1, with a tentative D call TRBD1 (5 bases). The CDR3 length is 14 residues. Looked up from germline, CDR1 is SGHDT and CDR2 is YYEEEE. V shed 0 bases and J shed 11 bases, with 17 bases lying between them. The CDR3 protein is CASSLAGSVGDAFF. CDR3 DNA: TGTGCCAGCAGCTTGGCGGGATCGGTGGGGGATGCTTTCTTT.

The gene calls are TRBV28 and TRBJ2-5; 9 bases are shared with TRBD1. Germline CDR1 is MDHEN and CDR2 is SYDVKM. With V trimmed by 5 bases and J by 0 bases, 7 bases remained unmatched. The CDR3 runs 16 residues. DNA of the CDR3: TGTGCCAGCAGTCCTACAGGGGGCGGGTACCAAGAGACCCAGTACTTC. Protein product: CASSPTGGGYQETQYF.

CDR3 region: CASSLVEGEKLFF. The CDR3 coding sequence is TGTGCCAGCAGCTTGGTAGAGGGGGAAAAACTGTTTTTT. This rearrangement joins TRBV5-5 to TRBJ1-4, with a tentative D call TRBD1 (5 bases). V was clipped by 0 bases and J by 8 bases, with 8 bases between them. The CDR3 length is 13 residues. Per germline, CDR1 SGHKS and CDR2 YYEKEE (reference sequence). The complete variable domain, with remaining parts taken from reference TRBV5-5 and TRBJ1-4, reads DAGVTQSPTHLIKTRGQQVTLRCSPISGHKSVSWYQQVLGQGPQFIFQYYEKEERGRGNFPDRFSARQFPNYSSELNVNALLLGDSALYLCASSLVEGEKLFFGSGTQLSVL.

The rearrangement links TRBV5-6 to TRBJ2-1, with D perhaps TRBD2 (6 bases). The length of the CDR3 is 12 residues. Trimming took off 4 bases at V and 7 bases at J, with 9 bases between the two ends. From germline, CDR1 is SGHDT and CDR2 YYEEEE. The CDR3 here is CASSPAGNEQFF. The CDR3 DNA follows: TGTGCCAGCAGCCCGGCGGGGAATGAGCAGTTCTTC.

The chain has TRBV7-2 and TRBJ2-7; D is unclear. Germline values: CDR1 SGHTA, CDR2 FQGNSA. V was trimmed by 4 bases and J by 2 bases, leaving 6 bases between them. This CDR3 contains 12 residues. In DNA, the CDR3 is TGTGCCAGCAGCTCCAGAACCTACGAGCAGTACTTC. Its translation is CASSSRTYEQYF.

The gene calls are TRBV18 and TRBJ2-7; tentatively, D is TRBD2 (5 bases). This CDR3 is 15 amino acids long. Trimming stripped 0 bases from V and 5 bases from J, with 14 bases between. Germline CDR1 and CDR2: KGHSH and LQKENI. The chain's CDR3 is CASSPPISGFNEQYF. The CDR3 DNA reads TGTGCCAGCTCACCACCGATTTCGGGGTTCAACGAGCAGTACTTC.

V and J are TRBV9 and TRBJ2-3; D not certain. Trimming cost V 1 base and J 2 bases, with 14 bases left between them. CDR3 length: 16 amino acids. Per germline, CDR1 SGDLS and CDR2 YYNGEE. The CDR3 loop reads CASSVYPSPSTDTQYF. DNA of the CDR3: TGTGCCAGCAGCGTATATCCCAGCCCTTCCACAGATACGCAGTATTTT.

The rearrangement uses TRBV28 and TRBJ2-1; 8 bases are a match to TRBD2. The J segment lost 4 bases and the V segment lost 6 bases, leaving 8 bases of the junction unmatched. The germline gives CDR1 MDHEN, CDR2 SYDVKM. The CDR3 runs 15 residues. For the CDR3, the DNA is TGTGCCAGCAGCATGGTACGGGGGGGGTACAATGAGCAGTTCTTC. Translated: CASSMVRGGYNEQFF.

The J gene is TRBJ1-4, the V gene TRBV2; D is perhaps TRBD1 (6 bases). V was trimmed by 4 bases and J by 11 bases, leaving 20 bases between them. CDR1 and CDR2 from the germline V gene are SNHLY and FYNNEI. This CDR3 region has 15 residues. CDR3 DNA: TGTGCCAGCAGTGTATCCCAGGGGATGGCGGGGAAACTGTTTTTT. This translates into CASSVSQGMAGKLFF.

This sequence joins TRBV9 and TRBJ1-1; no firm D call. V was trimmed by 4 bases and J by 1 base, leaving 14 bases between them. Germline assignment: CDR1 SGDLS and CDR2 YYNGEE. The CDR3 loop spans 15 amino acids. The CDR3 bases are TGTGCCAGCAGCCCTGTGGTGACGGGGAACACTGAAGCTTTCTTT. Translated, it gives CASSPVVTGNTEAFF.